This is a list of T cell receptor beta chains from one sample in a study of long-term antiretroviral therapy in people with HIV. This table comes from immunoSEQ multiplex PCR, and its TCRdb copy is limited to in-frame clones, with some not included. Counted here are 15,000 to 20,000 clones, about 91% occurring once; the ten biggest clones make up about 15%. This sample comprised unsorted PBMCs, obtained more than 2.2 years before starting antiretroviral therapy. These receptor sequences come from a woman between 25 and 40 years old with HIV. Each CDR3 is given with its conserved first and last residue. Part of the rows lack a size; the others show once, few, many or a class for expanded clones.

CASSLGGGRNEQFF,NA,TRBJ2-1,TRBV5-4
CASSPKGPPDNSPLHF,NA,TRBJ1-6,TRBV7-9
CASSVAYSHGSPEQFF,NA,TRBJ2-1,TRBV9
CSVEVGFNTIYF,NA,TRBJ1-3,TRBV29-1
CASSPGTGADTQYF,NA,TRBJ2-3,TRBV7-9
CASSDFTGTVSTDTQYF,NA,TRBJ2-3,TRBV7-2
CASGAGTGDGYTF,NA,TRBJ1-2,TRBV12-5
CATSRGTGISYEQYF,NA,TRBJ2-7,TRBV15
CASRVGEATNEKLFF,NA,TRBJ1-4,TRBV5-1
CASNERGTYNEQFF,once,TRBJ2-1,TRBV19
CASKRTLGGDNTEAFF,few,TRBJ1-1,TRBV5-1
CASTPGTSNYGYTF,NA,TRBJ1-2,TRBV19
CASSRVQGAWSNQPQHF,NA,TRBJ1-5,TRBV27
CAISESGGTNTEAFF,NA,TRBJ1-1,TRBV10-3
CASSQDVGRETQYF,NA,TRBJ2-5,TRBV4-3
CASSPGRSTDTQYF,once,TRBJ2-3,TRBV7-3
CASSQKGGTAIYGYTF,NA,TRBJ1-2,TRBV14
CAWSIGGATDTQYF,NA,TRBJ2-3,TRBV30
CAISEPRRAAYGYTF,NA,TRBJ1-2,TRBV10-3
CASMTVKETQYF,NA,TRBJ2-5,TRBV2
CASSAQGMSEAFF,once,TRBJ1-1,TRBV7-2
CASSLSYREPHHYEQYF,NA,TRBJ2-7,TRBV27
CASKAGEGNQPQHF,NA,TRBJ1-5,TRBV2
CASSIVPGNHGYTF,once,TRBJ1-2,TRBV19
CAWSVLTGKYGYTF,NA,TRBJ1-2,TRBV30
CANIPQGVGQPQHF,NA,TRBJ1-5,TRBV14
CASRDRTGELFF,NA,TRBJ2-2,TRBV6-5
CASSYAANWEKLFF,NA,TRBJ1-4,TRBV6-5
CAISESTGAWGGTEAFF,NA,TRBJ1-1,TRBV10-3
CASSPLGGALEKLFF,NA,TRBJ1-4,TRBV4-3
CASSLGAGNTIYF,NA,TRBJ1-3,TRBV7-9
CAWTPSGGLNNEQFF,NA,TRBJ2-1,TRBV30
CAWSRDRLYTF,NA,TRBJ1-2,TRBV30